The rows below give T cell receptor beta chains drawn from one sample of a study of T cells in Graves' hyperthyroidism and ophthalmopathy. TCRdb redid the calling of the multiplex PCR reads with MiXCR, one entry per CDR3 protein. This table holds around 500,000 distinct CDR3 sequences, roughly 14% found once. Sequences were obtained from blood. The receptors come from a young woman with Graves' hyperthyroidism. Both conserved end residues are part of each CDR3. The order of the fields is J gene, clone size, D gene, V gene, CDR3 protein, CDR3 DNA. D genes are given only for firm matches. Some rows have no size entry. The others give once, few or many, or a class for an expanded clone.

j_gene: TRBJ2-2; abundance: many; d_gene: -; v_gene: TRBV12-5; CDR3aa: CASETDTGELFF; CDR3nt: TGTGCTAGTGAGACGGACACCGGGGAGCTGTTTTTT
j_gene: TRBJ1-1; abundance: many; d_gene: -; v_gene: TRBV12-3/TRBV12-4; CDR3aa: CASSLAWALNTEAFF; CDR3nt: TGTGCCAGCAGTTTGGCATGGGCCCTGAACACTGAAGCTTTCTTT
j_gene: TRBJ2-2; abundance: few; d_gene: -; v_gene: TRBV6-1; CDR3aa: CASNRAGRHTGELFF; CDR3nt: TGTGCCAGCAATCGGGCGGGGAGGCACACCGGGGAGCTGTTTTTT
j_gene: TRBJ2-3; abundance: -; d_gene: -; v_gene: TRBV25-1; CDR3aa: CASSDPGHYTDTQYF; CDR3nt: TGTGCCAGCAGTGACCCGGGACACTACACAGATACGCAGTATTTT
j_gene: TRBJ2-2; abundance: -; d_gene: TRBD2; v_gene: TRBV6-2/TRBV6-3; CDR3aa: CASRRAGEAGELFF; CDR3nt: TGTGCCAGCAGGAGAGCGGGGGAGGCCGGGGAGCTGTTTTTT
j_gene: TRBJ1-1; abundance: -; d_gene: TRBD1; v_gene: TRBV5-1; CDR3aa: CASSPATGQGEMNTEAFF; CDR3nt: TGCGCCAGCAGCCCGGCGACGGGACAGGGGGAAATGAACACTGAAGCTTTCTTT
j_gene: TRBJ2-1; abundance: few; d_gene: TRBD2; v_gene: TRBV3-1; CDR3aa: CASSQGLAGFGDNEQFF; CDR3nt: TGTGCCAGCAGCCAAGGGCTAGCGGGATTCGGGGACAATGAGCAGTTCTTC
j_gene: TRBJ2-6; abundance: -; d_gene: -; v_gene: TRBV10-2; CDR3aa: CTSSEFFGSGANVLTF; CDR3nt: TGCACCAGCAGTGAGTTTTTTGGATCTGGGGCCAACGTCCTGACTTTC
j_gene: TRBJ2-3; abundance: many; d_gene: -; v_gene: TRBV27; CDR3aa: CASSHPKPKTSTDTQYF; CDR3nt: TGTGCCAGCAGCCACCCTAAACCGAAGACTAGCACAGATACGCAGTATTTT
j_gene: TRBJ2-5; abundance: many; d_gene: -; v_gene: TRBV10-3; CDR3aa: CAISPEETTQYF; CDR3nt: TGTGCCATCAGCCCTGAGGAGACGACCCAGTACTTC
j_gene: TRBJ1-1; abundance: -; d_gene: -; v_gene: TRBV19; CDR3aa: CVSSHGYLGTEAFF; CDR3nt: TGTGTCAGTAGTCATGGATACCTTGGCACTGAAGCTTTCTTT
j_gene: TRBJ1-2; abundance: -; d_gene: -; v_gene: TRBV9; CDR3aa: CASSSSGTYGYTF; CDR3nt: TGTGCCAGCAGCTCCTCGGGGACTTATGGCTACACCTTC
j_gene: TRBJ1-2; abundance: few; d_gene: -; v_gene: TRBV5-4; CDR3aa: CASSLVDRRVNGYTF; CDR3nt: TGTGCCAGCAGCTTGGTTGACAGGCGGGTAAATGGCTACACCTTC
j_gene: TRBJ2-1; abundance: many; d_gene: TRBD2; v_gene: TRBV11-2; CDR3aa: CASSRTSGSSNEQFF; CDR3nt: TGTGCCAGCAGTCGGACTAGCGGGAGTTCCAATGAGCAGTTCTTC
j_gene: TRBJ2-2; abundance: few; d_gene: TRBD1; v_gene: TRBV20-1; CDR3aa: CSARANRGDTGELFF; CDR3nt: TGCAGTGCTAGGGCTAACAGGGGGGACACCGGGGAGCTGTTTTTT
j_gene: TRBJ1-4; abundance: many; d_gene: -; v_gene: TRBV29-1; CDR3aa: CSVGVTNEKLFF; CDR3nt: TGCAGCGTTGGCGTAACTAATGAAAAACTGTTTTTT
j_gene: TRBJ2-3; abundance: many; d_gene: -; v_gene: TRBV11-3; CDR3aa: CASSLVRGGDTQYF; CDR3nt: TGTGCCAGCAGCCTTGTCAGGGGTGGAGATACGCAGTATTTT
j_gene: TRBJ2-3; abundance: once; d_gene: -; v_gene: TRBV18; CDR3aa: CASSPPMRVVQYF; CDR3nt: TGTGCCAGCTCACCACCCATGCGTGTCGTCCAGTATTTT
j_gene: TRBJ2-7; abundance: many; d_gene: -; v_gene: TRBV7-8; CDR3aa: CASSSPGARYEQYF; CDR3nt: TGTGCCAGCAGCTCCCCCGGGGCCCGATACGAGCAGTACTTC
j_gene: TRBJ2-7; abundance: -; d_gene: -; v_gene: TRBV9; CDR3aa: CASSPRGGGIEQYF; CDR3nt: TGTGCCAGCAGCCCCCGGGGAGGGGGCATAGAGCAGTACTTC
j_gene: TRBJ2-3; abundance: -; d_gene: -; v_gene: TRBV18; CDR3aa: CASSPNYRTDTQYF; CDR3nt: TGTGCCAGCTCACCAAACTATAGGACAGATACGCAGTATTTT
j_gene: TRBJ2-7; abundance: -; d_gene: TRBD1; v_gene: TRBV13; CDR3aa: CASSWTGERYEQYF; CDR3nt: TGTGCCAGCAGCTGGACAGGGGAGCGCTACGAGCAGTACTTC
j_gene: TRBJ1-2; abundance: many; d_gene: TRBD1; v_gene: TRBV12-3/TRBV12-4; CDR3aa: CASTMTGTAAIYGYTF; CDR3nt: TGTGCCAGCACCATGACAGGGACAGCGGCCATCTATGGCTACACCTTC
j_gene: TRBJ2-1; abundance: many; d_gene: TRBD2; v_gene: TRBV27; CDR3aa: CARQNIRTSDNEQFF; CDR3nt: TGTGCCAGACAAAATATTAGGACTAGCGACAATGAGCAGTTCTTC
j_gene: TRBJ2-1; abundance: -; d_gene: -; v_gene: TRBV7-3; CDR3aa: CASSRRGGGYNEQFF; CDR3nt: TGTGCCAGCAGCCGAAGAGGGGGGGGCTACAATGAGCAGTTCTTC
j_gene: TRBJ2-7; abundance: many; d_gene: -; v_gene: TRBV6-1; CDR3aa: CASRPTRGIVYEQYF; CDR3nt: TGTGCCAGCAGACCGACTAGGGGGATTGTGTACGAGCAGTACTTC
j_gene: TRBJ1-6; abundance: -; d_gene: -; v_gene: TRBV12-3/TRBV12-4; CDR3aa: CASSLDGRGDNSPLHF; CDR3nt: TGTGCCAGCAGTTTAGACGGGAGAGGGGATAATTCACCCCTCCACTTT
j_gene: TRBJ2-3; abundance: -; d_gene: TRBD2; v_gene: TRBV28; CDR3aa: CASSFGSSGRLTQYF; CDR3nt: TGTGCCAGCAGTTTCGGTTCTAGCGGGAGGCTTACGCAGTATTTT
j_gene: TRBJ2-1; abundance: many; d_gene: -; v_gene: TRBV7-2; CDR3aa: CASSYVGGGGEQFF; CDR3nt: TGTGCCAGCAGTTACGTCGGAGGGGGCGGTGAGCAGTTCTTC
j_gene: TRBJ2-3; abundance: many; d_gene: -; v_gene: TRBV14; CDR3aa: CASSQSDRDTQYF; CDR3nt: TGTGCCAGCAGCCAATCCGACCGGGATACGCAGTATTTT
j_gene: TRBJ2-7; abundance: many; d_gene: -; v_gene: TRBV19; CDR3aa: CASSIAPADYEQYF; CDR3nt: TGTGCCAGTAGTATAGCACCGGCAGACTACGAGCAGTACTTC